The TCR beta chain described here comes from a study of early T cells in non-severe SARS-CoV-2 infection. A remark on this clonotype: Its antigen is as yet unknown.

Regarding the study as a whole: In VDJdb matching, anti-spike CD8 responses were favored while private and CD4 specificities went missing.

V was trimmed by 5 bases and J by 6 bases, leaving 11 bases between them. This CDR3 has 13 amino acids. In the library, individual cDNA molecules carried attached unique molecular identifiers. TCRdb re-derived calls from the 5' RACE reads in MiXCR, one entry per CDR3 protein. The table lists roughly 57,000 distinct CDR3 sequences, about 13% of them singletons. The receptor comes from an adult who was a healthcare worker with PCR-confirmed SARS-CoV-2 infection or an uninfected control (not recorded which). The genes are TRBV12-3 or TRBV12-4 and TRBJ1-5; D is perhaps TRBD1 (6 bases). The sequencing here drew on whole blood, taken at baseline. CDR3 nucleotides: TGTGCCAGCAGTCTCACAGGGATTCAGCCCCAGCATTTT. This codes for CASSLTGIQPQHF.